The clone carrying this TCR beta chain was recorded a few times. The germline V gene has CDR1 DFQATT and CDR2 SNEGSKA (reference sequence). Losses at the gene ends were 4 bases for V and 2 bases for J; bases not matched to a gene: 7. The CDR3 spans 15 residues. TCRdb re-derived calls from the RT-PCR reads in MiXCR, one entry per CDR3 protein. Among fewer than 800,000 distinct CDR3 sequences listed, 14% were seen once. The sequenced sample was memory CD4+ T cells from blood. The rearrangement links TRBV20-1 to TRBJ2-5; 10 nucleotides match TRBD1. This clonotype was obtained from a female donor in good health, serving as a healthy control. CDR3 amino acids: CSAKDRGGVQETQYF. In DNA form, the CDR3 reads TGCAGTGCTAAGGACAGGGGGGGGGTTCAAGAGACCCAGTACTTC.